The 23 T cell receptor beta chains in this list originate from one sample, sequenced in a study of OX40 agonist ivuxolimab in advanced cancers. Libraries were prepared by immunoSEQ multiplex PCR; TCRdb keeps only in-frame clonotypes and omits some of them. This table holds about 64,000 clones, around 90% found once. This material consisted of CD4+ or CD8+ T cells sorted from blood, taken in a trial of the OX40 agonist ivuxolimab. These TCRs come from an adult with an advanced solid tumor such as melanoma, head and neck, liver or kidney cancer.

Written as DNA, the CDR3 is TGTGCCAGCAGCTCGACGAAGGCGGGTGGCACAGATACGCAGTATTTT. Its translation: CASSSTKAGGTDTQYF. The chain joins TRBV7-3 to TRBJ2-3; a weak D match, TRBD2 (5 bases). This CDR3 is built from 16 residues. V lost 4 bases to trimming and J lost 1 base, with 15 bases between them. CDR1 and CDR2 (germline): SGHTA, FQGTGA.

The chain recombines TRBV7-3 with TRBJ2-6, with D hard to call. Looked up from germline, CDR1 is SGHTA and CDR2 is FQGTGA. V shed 6 bases and J shed 0 bases, with 9 bases lying between them. The CDR3 has 15 amino acids. Written as DNA, the CDR3 is TGTGCCAGCAGTCTTAGTAGCTCTGGGGCCAACGTCCTGACTTTC. This codes for CASSLSSSGANVLTF.

The V call is TRBV6-5, the J call TRBJ2-7; D uncertain. Trimming stripped 6 bases from V and 7 bases from J, with 13 bases between. CDR3 length equals 12 residues. The V gene's germline CDR1 is MNHEY and CDR2 SVGAGI. The DNA for the CDR3 is TGTGCCAGCAGCCAACGATTTGGGGAGCAGTACTTC. Translating gives CASSQRFGEQYF.

This clone has more than one count but fewer than ten. The chain couples TRBV29-1 to TRBJ2-1; 9 nucleotides line up with TRBD2. Trimming at V came to 5 bases and at J to 4 bases, leaving 6 bases not matched to a gene. The CDR3 spans 14 residues. CDR1 and CDR2 (germline): SQVTM, ANQGSEA. The CDR3 is CSVNLAGRYNEQFF. In DNA form, the CDR3 reads TGCAGCGTTAATCTAGCGGGAAGATACAATGAGCAGTTCTTC.

J is TRBJ1-2 and V is TRBV5-1; a weak D match, TRBD1 (5 bases). There are 13 residues in the CDR3. V lost 2 bases, J lost 8 bases, and 13 bases lay in between. Germline CDR1 reads SGHRS; CDR2 reads YFSETQ. CDR3 nucleotide sequence: TGCGCCAGCAGCTTCGAGGGGTGGGAAGGCTACACCTTC. Amino acid sequence: CASSFEGWEGYTF.

The chain carries TRBV7-2 and TRBJ2-2; perhaps D is TRBD1 or TRBD2 (5 bases each). V lost 5 bases and J 8 bases, leaving 15 bases between the germline ends. The CDR3 length is 14 residues. Germline assignment: CDR1 SGHTA and CDR2 FQGNSA. CDR3 protein: CASSPRGREGELFF. CDR3 nucleotide sequence: TGTGCCAGCAGCCCCCGCGGCAGGGAGGGGGAGCTGTTTTTT.

The V gene is TRBV5-1, the J gene TRBJ2-2; D possibly corresponds to TRBD2 (6 bases). Germline loops: CDR1 SGHRS, CDR2 YFSETQ. Deletions cut 3 bases from V and 6 bases from J, with 12 bases between. The CDR3 spans 14 residues. For the CDR3, the DNA is TGCGCCAGCAGCTGGATGGCGGGGTCCGGGGAGCTGTTTTTT. Its protein is CASSWMAGSGELFF.

V gene TRBV5-6 combines with J gene TRBJ1-1; D gene unclear. Trimming removed 3 bases from V and 6 bases from J, with 9 bases in between. Germline CDR1 is SGHDT and CDR2 is YYEEEE. The CDR3 is 12 amino acids. In nucleotides, the CDR3 is TGTGCCAGCAGCTCGCTGAATGCTGAAGCTTTCTTT. Residues: CASSSLNAEAFF.

The chain links TRBV11-2 to TRBJ2-2, with 7 bases identical to TRBD1. Losses at the gene ends were 3 bases for V and 9 bases for J; bases not matched to a gene: 4. The CDR3 loop spans 13 amino acids. In germline, CDR1 is SGHAT, CDR2 FQNNGV. The CDR3 sequence is CASSFRQGRELFF. The CDR3, as DNA: TGTGCCAGCAGCTTCCGACAGGGCAGGGAGCTGTTTTTT.

This chain uses TRBV30 with TRBJ1-3; the D gene is possibly TRBD1 (5 bases). The CDR3 length is 16 residues. In germline, CDR1 is GTSNPN, CDR2 SVGIG (reference sequence). V was cut by 0 bases and J by 1 base, with 13 bases left in between. CDR3 sequence: CAWSVLGVGSGNTIYF. The CDR3 nucleotides read TGTGCCTGGAGTGTACTGGGGGTCGGGTCTGGAAACACCATATATTTT.

V and J are TRBV6-5 and TRBJ2-7; possibly TRBD1 or TRBD2 for D (5 bases each). Trimming removed 8 bases from V and 6 bases from J, with 14 bases in between. Germline V gives CDR1 MNHEY, CDR2 SVGAGI. The CDR3 extends over 12 amino acids. The CDR3 coding sequence is TGTGCCAGCTCAGGGCGGGTTGGCGAGCAGTACTTC. As protein: CASSGRVGEQYF.

The chain employs TRBV28 and TRBJ1-5; D gene uncertain. This CDR3 contains 14 residues. Germline-derived CDR1 and CDR2 are MDHEN and SYDVKM. Trimming removed 5 bases at V and 2 bases at J, with 10 bases between. CDR3 residues: CASSGRTRNQPQHF. Written as DNA, the CDR3 is TGTGCCAGCAGTGGCAGGACGCGCAATCAGCCCCAGCATTTT.

This rearrangement joins TRBV6-6 to TRBJ1-2; D unresolved. The CDR3 has 13 residues. The V and J ends lost 5 bases and 4 bases respectively, with 11 bases between them. The V gene's germline CDR1 is MNHNY and CDR2 SVGAGI (reference sequence). As DNA, the CDR3 is TGTGCCAGCAGTCGACTAGACGTCTATGGCTACACCTTC. This translates into CASSRLDVYGYTF.

CDR3: CASSFPGQGNYEQYF. CDR3 DNA: TGTGCCAGCAGTTTTCCGGGACAGGGGAATTACGAGCAGTACTTC. The rearrangement links TRBV7-9 to TRBJ2-7, with 10 bases identical to TRBD1. The CDR3 runs 15 residues. CDR1 SEHNR and CDR2 FQNEAQ come from the germline V gene (reference sequence). The trim removed 6 bases at V and 4 bases at J, leaving 9 bases unmatched.

The V call is TRBV28, the J call TRBJ2-7, with D perhaps given as TRBD1 or TRBD2 (5 bases each). Trimming cost V 6 bases and J 0 bases, with 21 bases left between them. Germline lookup yields CDR1 MDHEN and CDR2 SYDVKM. CDR3 length: 17 residues. CDR3 sequence: CASSTRTGTVSSYEQYF. The CDR3 DNA reads as TGTGCCAGCAGCACCCGAACCGGGACGGTGAGCTCCTACGAGCAGTACTTC.

The chain carries TRBV28 and TRBJ1-2; D remains ambiguous. CDR3 length: 11 residues. V was clipped by 4 bases and J by 8 bases, with 8 bases between them. The germline gives CDR1 MDHEN, CDR2 SYDVKM. CDR3 in DNA: TGTGCCAGCAGTTCAGAGTTAGGCTACACCTTC. Its translation is CASSSELGYTF.

V gene TRBV30 combines with J gene TRBJ1-5; the D is unclear. V gave up 3 bases and J gave up 5 bases, with 17 bases separating them. The germline V gene encodes CDR1 GTSNPN and CDR2 SVGIG (reference sequence). CDR3 length equals 15 residues. The CDR3 loop is CAWRNAGERYQPQHF. In DNA form, the CDR3 reads TGTGCCTGGAGGAATGCCGGGGAAAGGTATCAGCCCCAGCATTTT.

The rearrangement links TRBV7-2 to TRBJ1-1, with 7 bases matching TRBD1. The trim removed 5 bases at V and 0 bases at J, leaving 0 bases unmatched. Germline V gene sequence: CDR1 SGHTA, CDR2 FQGNSA. CDR3 size: 13 residues. Here the CDR3 reads CASSGTVNTEAFF. The CDR3 DNA is TGTGCCAGCAGCGGGACAGTGAACACTGAAGCTTTCTTT.

This clone was seen just once. The V gene is TRBV7-3, the J gene TRBJ1-1, with 7 bases lining up with TRBD1. The CDR3 is made up of 12 amino acids. V was clipped by 5 bases and J by 4 bases; unmatched bases: 1. CDR1 is SGHTA, CDR2 FQGTGA, per germline. CDR3 bases: TGTGCCAGCAGCCCAGGGGGCACTGAAGCTTTCTTT. It translates to CASSPGGTEAFF.

The chain has TRBV6-1 and TRBJ2-4; D is unclear. From germline, CDR1 is MNHNS and CDR2 SASEGT. CDR3 length: 14 residues. Between the trimmed V and J ends, which lost 8 bases and 2 bases, there was a span of 13 bases. For the CDR3, the DNA is TGTGCCAGCGGCCCCTTCTGGTCCAAAAACATTCAGTACTTC. Amino acids: CASGPFWSKNIQYF.

In its sample, this clone was seen a few times. The chain couples TRBV7-9 to TRBJ1-1; the D gene is possibly TRBD1 (5 bases). The CDR3 spans 14 residues. Germline lookup yields CDR1 SEHNR and CDR2 FQNEAQ (reference sequence). Trimming took 1 base from V and 1 from J, leaving 7 bases between them. The CDR3 DNA sequence: TGTGCCAGCAGCTTAGTAAGGGGGAACACTGAAGCTTTCTTT. It is translated as CASSLVRGNTEAFF. Variable domain in full (rest from reference TRBV7-9 and TRBJ1-1): DTGVSQNPRHKITKRGQNVTFRCDPISEHNRLYWYRQTLGQGPEFLTYFQNEAQLEKSRLLSDRFSAERPKGSFSTLEIQRTEQGDSAMYLCASSLVRGNTEAFFGQGTRLTVV.

The chain uses TRBV10-3 and TRBJ2-1, with a tentative D call TRBD2 (5 bases). V was cut by 7 bases and J by 5 bases, with 9 bases left in between. Germline CDR1 is ENHRY and CDR2 is SYGVKD. The CDR3 totals 12 residues. The CDR3 loop reads CAINNGDNEQFF. For the CDR3, the DNA is TGTGCCATCAATAACGGGGACAATGAGCAGTTCTTC.

This sequence joins TRBV7-9 and TRBJ1-4; D is ambiguous. CDR3 length: 12 amino acids. V lost 5 bases to trimming and J lost 12 bases, with 13 bases between them. Germline CDR1 and CDR2: SEHNR and FQNEAQ (reference sequence). CDR3 nucleotides: TGTGCCAGCAGCGGCCCGGGTAGTGAACTGTTTTTT. Translating it yields CASSGPGSELFF. The whole variable domain, filled in from reference TRBV7-9 and TRBJ1-4, reads DTGVSQNPRHKITKRGQNVTFRCDPISEHNRLYWYRQTLGQGPEFLTYFQNEAQLEKSRLLSDRFSAERPKGSFSTLEIQRTEQGDSAMYLCASSGPGSELFFGSGTQLSVL.